This is a list of T cell receptor beta chains from one sample in a study of T cell responses to AZD1222 COVID-19 vaccine. The repertoire was sequenced with immunoSEQ multiplex PCR; TCRdb's copy has only in-frame clones and lacks some. The repertoire includes 150,000 to 180,000 clones, less than 90% of them detected once, and 5.5% sits in the top ten. The material sequenced was peripheral blood, taken on day 0 of MenACWY control vaccination. Every receptor here comes from an adult in good health. Both conserved end residues are trimmed from each CDR3. D genes are given only for firm matches.

J gene,V gene,D gene,CDR3 protein
TRBJ2-1,TRBV9,TRBD2,ASTGTSGRLSYNEQF
TRBJ2-3,TRBV6-4,TRBD2,ASSALAGGPEDTQY
TRBJ1-3,TRBV23-1,NA,AKQGNTIY
TRBJ1-1,TRBV5-5,NA,ASSPGLNTEAF
TRBJ1-1,TRBV5-4,NA,ASSLGANTEAF
TRBJ2-3,TRBV7-2,NA,ASSISEILTDTQY
TRBJ1-1,TRBV5-1,TRBD1,ASSLNRGGTEAF
TRBJ2-1,TRBV6-1,TRBD2,ASSESDSGGYNEQF
TRBJ2-7,TRBV30,TRBD2,AWSFTSGNKQY
TRBJ1-1,TRBV24-1,TRBD1,ATSDLSGQAPF
TRBJ1-1,TRBV18,TRBD1,ASSGTGRTTEAF
TRBJ1-5,TRBV5-1,NA,ASRRHGGAGQPQH
TRBJ1-1,TRBV6-4,NA,ASSVLWGDGSEAF
TRBJ1-1,TRBV20-1,NA,SASELSEAF
TRBJ2-5,TRBV18,NA,ASSPIRDQETQY
TRBJ2-7,TRBV15,TRBD2,ATSSPGGAEQY
TRBJ1-5,TRBV27,TRBD1,ASRLQGDSNQPQH
TRBJ1-2,TRBV19,NA,ASSPTRDTIRRNYGYT
TRBJ2-2,TRBV7-9,NA,ASSLNTGELF
TRBJ1-5,TRBV12-5,NA,ASGPPMGPNQPQH
TRBJ2-5,TRBV15,NA,ATSRVLGETQY
TRBJ1-6,TRBV2,NA,ASGAGTDSPLH
TRBJ2-1,TRBV7-9,NA,ASSLGSAYNEQF
TRBJ1-5,TRBV3-1/TRBV3-2,NA,ASSQVQNQPQH
TRBJ2-3,TRBV11-3,NA,ASSLGTATSTDTQY
TRBJ1-2,TRBV7-2,TRBD1,ASSQSAGGNGYT
TRBJ2-5,TRBV20-1,NA,SAILKETQY
TRBJ1-4,TRBV6-5,NA,ASGRGSEKLF
TRBJ1-5,TRBV27,NA,ASSLQGNSNQPQH
TRBJ1-3,TRBV29-1,NA,SVEDVGQRSSGNTIY
TRBJ1-6,TRBV19,NA,ASDTGNGSPLH
TRBJ2-1,TRBV6-5,TRBD1,ASREDRYNEQF
TRBJ1-5,TRBV16,TRBD1,ASSPSGTENPTQPQH
TRBJ1-1,TRBV6-1,NA,ASTTWRGNTEAF